This T cell receptor (beta chain) derives from a study of early T cells in non-severe SARS-CoV-2 infection. Study overall: Alpha and beta chains were unpaired, from unsorted whole-blood bulk RNA.

The study's findings and limits: Private and CD4 specificities were missed by VDJdb matching, which favored anti-spike CD8 responses.

V lost 6 bases and J lost 8, with 14 bases in between. The CDR3 runs 13 residues. Germline V lookup: CDR1 SNHLY, CDR2 FYNNEI. This clonotype was observed at least ten times. Its antigen is unknown. cDNA molecules, individually, were tagged with unique molecular identifiers. TCRdb re-called the 5' RACE reads through MiXCR, storing one row per CDR3 protein. This table has tens of thousands of distinct CDR3 sequences, around 15% appearing once. This clonotype originated in an adult who was a healthcare worker with PCR-confirmed SARS-CoV-2 infection or an uninfected control (not recorded which). V and J are TRBV2 and TRBJ2-1; a possible D gene is TRBD2 (5 bases). The material sequenced was whole blood. CDR3: CASSRPVGDEQFF. Written as DNA, the CDR3 is TGTGCCAGCAGCCGACCCGTGGGAGATGAGCAGTTCTTC.